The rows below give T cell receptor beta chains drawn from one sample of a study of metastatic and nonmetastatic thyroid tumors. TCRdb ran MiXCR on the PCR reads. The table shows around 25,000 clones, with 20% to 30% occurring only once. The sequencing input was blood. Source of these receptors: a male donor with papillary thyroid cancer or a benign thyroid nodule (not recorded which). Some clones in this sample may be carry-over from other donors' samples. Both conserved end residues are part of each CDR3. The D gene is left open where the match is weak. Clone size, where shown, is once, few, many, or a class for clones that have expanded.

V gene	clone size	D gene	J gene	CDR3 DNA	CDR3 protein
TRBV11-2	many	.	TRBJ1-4	TGTGCCAGCAGCGGCAGAAGCGGTGAAAAACTGTTTTTT	CASSGRSGEKLFF
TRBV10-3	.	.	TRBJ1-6	TGTGCCATCAGAGAAGGGGTCGAATCACCCCTCCACTTT	CAIREGVESPLHF
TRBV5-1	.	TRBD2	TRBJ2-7	TGCGCCAGCAGCTTGACAGCGGGGGGGCGGTACGAGCAGTACTTC	CASSLTAGGRYEQYF
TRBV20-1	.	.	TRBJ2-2	TGCAGTTCACACGGACTAGTCTCAGGGGAGCGGTTTTTT	CSSHGLVSGERFF
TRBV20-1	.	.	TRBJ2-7	TGCAGTGCTAGAACCGGGACATGTGTAGGTGAGCAGTACTTC	CSARTGTCVGEQYF
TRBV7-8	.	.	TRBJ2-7	TGTGCCAGCAGCGAGGAAAGGGGAAAAGTAGGCTACGAGCAGTACTTC	CASSEERGKVGYEQYF
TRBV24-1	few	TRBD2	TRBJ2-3	TGTGCCACCAGTGGGACTAGCGGGTTCACAGATACGCAGTATTTT	CATSGTSGFTDTQYF
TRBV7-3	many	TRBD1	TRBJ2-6	TGTGCCAGCAGCAAGACACAGGGGGCGCCCTCTGGGGCCAACGTCCTGACTTTC	CASSKTQGAPSGANVLTF
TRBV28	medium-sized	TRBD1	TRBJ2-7	TGTGCCAGCAAAACCGACAGGGGGCTATCCTACGAGCAGTACTTC	CASKTDRGLSYEQYF
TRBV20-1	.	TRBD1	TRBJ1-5	TGCAGTGCGAGGGACAGGGGACAGCCCCAGCATTTT	CSARDRGQPQHF
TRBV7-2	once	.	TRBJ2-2	TGTGCGAGGAAACAGGGAAGGACCGGGGAGCTGTTTTTT	CARKQGRTGELFF
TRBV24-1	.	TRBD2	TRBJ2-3	TGTGCCACAGGGTCAACAGCGGGAGTAGGGGATACGCAGTATTTT	CATGSTAGVGDTQYF
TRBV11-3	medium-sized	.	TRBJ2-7	TGTGCCAGCACCCATGGGGGCGGGAAAAACTACGAGCAGTACTTC	CASTHGGGKNYEQYF
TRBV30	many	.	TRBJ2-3	TGTGCCTGGAGGTACCAGGGAACAGATACGCAGTATTTT	CAWRYQGTDTQYF
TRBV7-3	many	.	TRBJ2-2	TGTGCCAGCAGCTTAGGCACCGGGGAGCTGTTTTTT	CASSLGTGELFF
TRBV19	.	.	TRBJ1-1	TGTGCCATTAGTGATCTCACTGAAGCCTTCTTT	CAISDLTEAFF
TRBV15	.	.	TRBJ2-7	TGTGCCACCAGCAGATATATCAACGAGCAGTACTTC	CATSRYINEQYF
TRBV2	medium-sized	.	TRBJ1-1	TGTGCCAGCAGTGAAAGGTCAGGGCTCACTGAAGCTTTCTTT	CASSERSGLTEAFF
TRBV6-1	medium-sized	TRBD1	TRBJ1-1	TGTGCCAGCAGTGGGGACAGGGCACCCACTGAAGCTTTCTTT	CASSGDRAPTEAFF
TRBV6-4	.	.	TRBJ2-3	TGTGCCAGCAGTGACCGAGTTACAGATACGCAGTATTTT	CASSDRVTDTQYF
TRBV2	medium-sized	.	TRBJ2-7	TGTGCCAGCAGTGAAGGGTCAGACTACGAGCAGTACTTC	CASSEGSDYEQYF
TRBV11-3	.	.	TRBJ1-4	TGTGCCAGCAGCTTATCTATCGGGGGTCAACTGTTTTTT	CASSLSIGGQLFF
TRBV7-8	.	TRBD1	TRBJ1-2	TGTGCCAGCAGCGATCCGGGACAGGGGTACTATGGCTACACCTTC	CASSDPGQGYYGYTF